These T cell receptor beta chains were read from a single sample in a study of Ad26.COV2.S vaccination and SARS-CoV-2 variants. TCRdb keeps only in-frame clones here, not all; method: immunoSEQ multiplex PCR. The profile shows about 440,000 clones, roughly 89% of them singletons. The source was peripheral blood, collected in a trial of Ad26.COV2.S vaccine versus placebo. The receptor source for this set is a person between 18 and 65 years old who received the Ad26.COV2.S COVID-19 vaccine or a placebo. CDR3s include the opening cysteine and the closing phenylalanine or tryptophan. The order of the fields is V gene, J gene, clone size, D gene, CDR3 protein, CDR3 DNA. D genes are given only for firm matches. The size field is filled for only some rows; it gives once, few, many or a size class.

>TRBV29-1|TRBJ2-7|.|TRBD1
CSARTGHSYEQYF
TGCAGCGCTCGGACAGGCCACTCCTACGAGCAGTACTTC
>TRBV19|TRBJ2-3|.|.
CASSLTDTQYF
TGTGCCAGTAGCCTAACAGATACGCAGTATTTT
>TRBV6-2/TRBV6-3|TRBJ2-1|.|.
CASSYYQTPRLF
TGTGCCAGCAGTTACTACCAGACCCCACGACTCTTC
>TRBV19|TRBJ2-5|.|.
CASSQGPGETQYF
TGTGCCAGTAGTCAGGGCCCCGGGGAGACCCAGTACTTC
>TRBV5-5|TRBJ1-1|.|.
CASSLNSQGPEAFF
TGTGCCAGCAGCTTGAATTCACAGGGCCCTGAAGCTTTCTTT
>TRBV14|TRBJ1-5|.|TRBD1
CASSTEAGGLYSNQPQHF
TGTGCCAGCAGTACGGAGGCAGGGGGACTATATAGCAATCAGCCCCAGCATTTT
>TRBV7-9|TRBJ1-5|.|TRBD1
CASSQTGAGQPQHF
TGTGCCAGCAGCCAGACAGGGGCTGGCCAGCCCCAGCATTTT
>TRBV7-2|TRBJ2-7|.|TRBD2
CASSTLAPTSGGSSYEQYF
TGTGCCAGCAGCACCTTAGCCCCGACTAGCGGGGGTAGCTCCTACGAGCAGTACTTC
>TRBV29-1|TRBJ2-2|.|TRBD2
CSVWTSGPNTGELFF
TGCAGCGTTTGGACTAGCGGTCCGAACACCGGGGAGCTGTTTTTT
>TRBV27|TRBJ2-1|once|.
CASSPGVPTNNEQFF
TGTGCCAGCAGCCCCGGTGTGCCTACCAACAATGAGCAGTTCTTC
>TRBV6-1|TRBJ1-5|.|.
CASSEVLGGLYQPQHF
TGTGCCAGCAGTGAAGTGTTAGGGGGGCTTTATCAGCCCCAGCATTTT
>TRBV29-1|TRBJ1-1|.|.
CSVGGQVSIEAFF
TGCAGCGTTGGCGGCCAGGTCAGCATTGAAGCTTTCTTT
>TRBV5-1|TRBJ2-6|.|.
CASTRSSGANVLTF
TGCGCCAGCACCCGAAGCTCTGGGGCCAACGTCCTGACTTTC
>TRBV3-1/TRBV3-2|TRBJ2-7|once|.
CASSRVLATYEQYF
TGTGCCAGCAGCAGGGTGCTAGCGACTTACGAGCAGTACTTC
>TRBV4-1|TRBJ1-3|few|.
CASSRIQQSSGNTIYF
TGCGCCAGCAGCCGTATTCAACAGAGCTCTGGAAACACCATATATTTT
>TRBV7-2|TRBJ2-1|.|TRBD2
CASSWRLAGGRSNEQFF
TGTGCCAGCAGCTGGAGACTAGCGGGAGGGAGGTCCAATGAGCAGTTCTTC
>TRBV9|TRBJ2-5|.|TRBD1
CASSVSTGGETQYF
TGTGCCAGCAGCGTATCTACAGGGGGGGAGACCCAGTACTTC
>TRBV6-6|TRBJ1-4|few|.
CASSSNIATNEKLFF
TGTGCCAGCAGTTCAAATATTGCAACTAATGAAAAACTGTTTTTT
>TRBV4-1|TRBJ2-1|.|.
CASSPPTGGPAGEQFF
TGCGCCAGCAGCCCCCCCACCGGCGGGCCCGCGGGCGAGCAGTTCTTC
>TRBV7-8|TRBJ2-7|once|.
CASSQAYGEQYF
TGTGCCAGCAGCCAAGCCTACGGCGAGCAGTACTTC
>TRBV7-3|TRBJ2-2|.|TRBD2
CASSLITGGNTGELFF
TGTGCCAGCAGCTTAATAACGGGAGGGAACACCGGGGAGCTGTTTTTT
>TRBV25-1|TRBJ1-6|.|TRBD1
CASSADTGTGDSPLHF
TGTGCCAGCAGTGCGGATACCGGGACAGGGGATTCACCCCTCCACTTT
>TRBV15|TRBJ2-1|.|.
CATSRPLSAAYNEQFF
TGTGCCACCAGCAGACCCCTAAGCGCAGCCTACAATGAGCAGTTCTTC
>TRBV18|TRBJ1-5|.|.
CASSSTGTPNQPQHF
TGTGCCAGCTCATCTACCGGGACACCAAATCAGCCCCAGCATTTT
>TRBV28|TRBJ2-7|.|.
CASRRGETRDEQYF
TGTGCCAGCAGGAGGGGAGAGACGCGGGACGAGCAGTACTTC
>TRBV6-2/TRBV6-3|TRBJ2-6|.|TRBD2
CASSYSLAGVGGANVLTF
TGTGCCAGCAGTTACTCGCTAGCGGGAGTCGGTGGGGCCAACGTCCTGACTTTC